This TCR beta chain was identified in a study of OX40 agonist ivuxolimab in advanced cancers. The study's findings and limits: CD4+ and CD8+ T cells in blood underwent clonal expansion by week 6 at 0.1 to 3.0 mg/kg. What antigens the expanded peripheral T cells recognized was never established. CD8+ T cells were the subset that, on average, had more expanded clones than CD4+. Some nonresponders also had low normalized T-cell clonal expansion.

Of note for this clone: Antigen: not known. The junction and the germline gene differ at one end; a read error may be behind it.

Libraries were prepared by immunoSEQ multiplex PCR; TCRdb keeps only in-frame clonotypes and omits some of them. The sample includes roughly 65,000 clones, around 81% of them seen just once. The germline CDR1 and CDR2 sequences are SNHLY and FYNNEI. The CDR3 sequence is 13 residues long. Sequences were derived from CD4+ or CD8+ T cells sorted from blood, sampled in a trial of the OX40 agonist ivuxolimab. V and J are TRBV2 and TRBJ2-1; 11 bases are a match to TRBD1. This sequence originates from an adult with an advanced solid tumor such as melanoma, head and neck, liver or kidney cancer. CDR3 nucleotide sequence: TGTGCCAGCAGTGATCAGGGACAGGGGGAGAAGGTCTTC. It yields the protein CASSDQGQGEKVF.